This T cell receptor beta chain was found in a study of blood T cell repertoires in COVID-19. As for the study in general: Both acute and convalescent COVID-19 samples were obtained from the United States, Italy and Spain. T cells, B-cell-depleted T cells, or PBMCs supplied cDNA or gDNA.

In the study's own analysis: By means of reference gene primer amplification, nucleated cell counts were estimated. Repertoires were generated with immunoSEQ multiplex PCR, while TCRdb's copy carries only in-frame clones and drops some. V and J calls and clone size are given by that table; D and trimming were obtained from the DNA. Altogether 180,000 or so clones are present, roughly 79% being singletons, with the ten largest covering approximately 9.9%. Seattle patients were enrolled while actively infected and followed longitudinally. V dropped 0 bases and J dropped 4 bases, with 11 bases sitting between them. Per germline, CDR1 SGHRS and CDR2 YFSETQ. This CDR3 contains 14 residues.

The receptor was isolated from a woman aged 40 to 50 with COVID-19, enrolled during active disease. The source material was peripheral blood. The rearrangement links TRBV5-1 to TRBJ2-7; D might be TRBD1 (7 bases). Here the CDR3 DNA reads TGCGCCAGCAGCTTGGTTCCAGGGGGGTACGAGCAGTACTTC. Translated: CASSLVPGGYEQYF.